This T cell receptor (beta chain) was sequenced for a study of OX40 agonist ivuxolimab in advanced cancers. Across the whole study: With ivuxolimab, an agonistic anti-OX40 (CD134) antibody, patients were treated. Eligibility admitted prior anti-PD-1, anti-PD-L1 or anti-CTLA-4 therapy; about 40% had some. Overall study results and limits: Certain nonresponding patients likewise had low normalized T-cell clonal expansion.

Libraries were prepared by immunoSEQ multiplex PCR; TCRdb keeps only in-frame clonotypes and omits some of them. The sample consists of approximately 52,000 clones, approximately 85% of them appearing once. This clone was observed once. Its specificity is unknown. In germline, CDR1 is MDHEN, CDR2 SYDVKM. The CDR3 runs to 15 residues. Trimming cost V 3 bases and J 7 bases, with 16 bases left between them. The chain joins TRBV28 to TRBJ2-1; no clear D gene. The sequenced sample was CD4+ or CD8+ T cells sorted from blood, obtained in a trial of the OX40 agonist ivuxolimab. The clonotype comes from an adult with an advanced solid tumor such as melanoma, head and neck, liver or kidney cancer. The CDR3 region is CASSFFGKSSNEQFF. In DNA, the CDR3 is TGTGCCAGCAGTTTTTTTGGAAAGAGTAGTAATGAGCAGTTCTTC.